The 25 T cell receptor beta chains listed next were all sequenced from one sample in a study of blood T cell repertoires in COVID-19. Sequencing was performed with immunoSEQ multiplex PCR; in TCRdb, only in-frame clones are kept and a portion is missing. This table holds 250,000 to 300,000 clones, over 85% found once. Material for sequencing was peripheral blood. The receptor set was obtained from a woman younger than 45 with COVID-19, enrolled during active disease.

In nucleotides, the CDR3 is TGCGCCAGCGGACAGGGGGTTACAGATACGCAGTATTTT. This encodes CASGQGVTDTQYF. This chain connects TRBV10-1 to TRBJ2-3, with 10 bases matching TRBD1. The CDR3 length is 13 residues. Trimming cost V 8 bases and J 3 bases; bases outside gene matches: 2. CDR1 is WNHNN, CDR2 SYGVQD, per germline (reference sequence).

The chain uses TRBV29-1 and TRBJ1-2; D is ambiguous. The germline V gene has CDR1 SQVTM and CDR2 ANQGSEA. CDR3 length: 14 amino acids. V was pared by 7 bases and J by 8 bases, with 23 bases between. CDR3 sequence (DNA): TGCAGCGGAGACGCGGACTCCACCTTAGGCGGCTACACCTTC. Protein product: CSGDADSTLGGYTF.

This chain joins TRBV2 and TRBJ2-4; D gene unclear. The V gene lost 4 bases and the J gene lost 1 base, with 17 bases spanning the gap. The CDR3 extends over 17 amino acids. The V gene's germline CDR1 is SNHLY and CDR2 FYNNEI. The CDR3 DNA reads as TGTGCCAGCAGTGTCTCTCATTTGTTAGTCGCCAAAAACATTCAGTACTTC. Translation: CASSVSHLLVAKNIQYF.

The V and J genes are TRBV6-2 or TRBV6-3 and TRBJ2-1, with TRBD1 identical over 9 bases. V gave up 5 bases and J gave up 10 bases; unmatched junction bases: 9. In germline, CDR1 is MNHEY, CDR2 SVGEGT. This CDR3 region has 14 residues. The CDR3 region is CASSQRTGDEEQFF. CDR3 coding DNA: TGTGCCAGCAGTCAAAGGACAGGGGACGAGGAGCAGTTCTTC.

The V gene is TRBV6-1, the J gene TRBJ1-2; D is perhaps TRBD1 (6 bases). V dropped 3 bases and J dropped 1 base, with 12 bases sitting between them. Per germline, CDR1 MNHNS and CDR2 SASEGT. The CDR3 sequence is 15 residues long. The CDR3 DNA follows: TGTGCCAGCAGTGAGAGCATAGGGGGTAACTATGGCTACACCTTC. Translating it yields CASSESIGGNYGYTF.

In this sample, this clone turned up once. The V gene is TRBV18, the J gene TRBJ2-7, with 9 bases aligning to TRBD1. The V gene's germline CDR1 is KGHSH and CDR2 LQKENI. This CDR3 comprises 14 residues. After removal of 3 bases from V and 5 bases from J, the junction contained 5 bases not matched to a gene. DNA for the CDR3: TGTGCCAGCTCACCGATACAGGGGGCTAACGAGCAGTACTTC. As protein: CASSPIQGANEQYF.

This rearrangement joins TRBV7-9 to TRBJ1-3; D perhaps matches TRBD1 (5 bases). The ends were cut back, 4 bases at V and 4 bases at J, with 11 bases in the middle. The V gene's germline CDR1 is SEHNR and CDR2 FQNEAQ (reference sequence). This CDR3 has 14 residues. The chain's CDR3 is CASSSTELGNTIYF. The CDR3 nucleotides read TGTGCCAGCAGCTCGACAGAATTAGGAAACACCATATATTTT.

The count of this clone is one. The DNA of the CDR3 is TGTGCCAGTAAGGGGGCTGGAAACACCATATATTTT. Protein sequence: CASKGAGNTIYF. The V and J genes are TRBV19 and TRBJ1-3, with D possibly TRBD1 on 6 matching bases. Looked up from germline, CDR1 is LNHDA and CDR2 is SQIVND (reference sequence). V was trimmed by 7 bases and J by 2 bases, leaving 6 bases between them. The CDR3 spans 12 residues.

The chain couples TRBV27 to TRBJ2-7; TRBD1 aligns across 8 bases. Germline values: CDR1 MNHEY, CDR2 SMNVEV (reference sequence). CDR3 length: 15 amino acids. V gave up 6 bases and J gave up 0 bases; unmatched junction bases: 7. The CDR3 DNA sequence: TGTGCCAGCAGGACGACAGGGGTGATCTCCTACGAGCAGTACTTC. It specifies CASRTTGVISYEQYF.

This chain joins TRBV3-1 (or the pseudogene TRBV3-2) and TRBJ1-1, with TRBD1 matching over 9 bases. Trimming took 3 bases from V and 7 from J; bases not matched to a gene: 9. CDR1 is LGHDT, CDR2 YNNKEL, per germline (reference sequence). CDR3 length equals 15 residues. The CDR3 protein is CASSHKLQGAGEAFF. DNA for the CDR3: TGTGCCAGCAGCCATAAACTACAGGGGGCCGGTGAAGCTTTCTTT.

The chain employs TRBV10-2 and TRBJ1-1, with D possibly matching TRBD1 (6 bases). Germline V lookup: CDR1 WSHSY, CDR2 SAAADI. Deletions cut 2 bases from V and 8 bases from J, with 18 bases between. The CDR3 is 15 residues long. CDR3 sequence reads: CASSEPARGDEEAFF. The CDR3 DNA is TGCGCCAGCAGTGAGCCGGCCAGGGGTGACGAGGAAGCTTTCTTT.

J is TRBJ2-1 and V is TRBV7-9, with D perhaps matching TRBD1 (6 bases). CDR1 and CDR2 from the germline V gene are SEHNR and FQNEAQ (reference sequence). This CDR3 spans 15 amino acids. With 5 bases removed from V and 2 bases from J, the gap between germline ends came to 13 bases. CDR3 amino acids: CASSPVGAAYNEQFF. Written as DNA, the CDR3 is TGTGCCAGCAGCCCCGTGGGGGCGGCCTACAATGAGCAGTTCTTC. The full variable domain, completed using reference TRBV7-9 and TRBJ2-1, is DTGVSQNPRHKITKRGQNVTFRCDPISEHNRLYWYRQTLGQGPEFLTYFQNEAQLEKSRLLSDRFSAERPKGSFSTLEIQRTEQGDSAMYLCASSPVGAAYNEQFFGPGTRLTVL.

The chain employs TRBV4-2 and TRBJ2-1; the match to TRBD2 covers 13 bases. Germline loops: CDR1 LGHNA, CDR2 YNFKEQ. This CDR3 has 19 amino acids. Trimming cost V 3 bases and J 4 bases; bases outside gene matches: 12. The CDR3 here is CASSHGTSGGGHGYNEQFF. DNA of the CDR3: TGTGCCAGCAGCCACGGAACTAGCGGGGGGGGCCACGGTTACAATGAGCAGTTCTTC.

The chain employs TRBV2 and TRBJ2-3; D remains unclear. The CDR3 consists of 14 residues. In germline, CDR1 is SNHLY, CDR2 FYNNEI. Between the trimmed V and J ends, which lost 2 bases and 1 base, there was a span of 7 bases. CDR3 in amino acids: CASSERQGTDTQYF. As DNA, the CDR3 is TGTGCCAGCAGTGAACGCCAGGGCACAGATACGCAGTATTTT.

The chain couples TRBV27 to TRBJ2-4; TRBD2 matches at 9 bases. CDR1 MNHEY and CDR2 SMNVEV come from the germline V gene (reference sequence). The V and J ends lost 4 bases and 9 bases, in that order; junction bases with no gene match: 13. This CDR3 spans 16 amino acids. DNA of the CDR3: TGTGCCAGCAGTTCCAGGCGGGCGGGGGGGCAAGGCATTCAGTACTTC. This encodes CASSSRRAGGQGIQYF.

This clone was seen once. The chain uses TRBV7-6 and TRBJ2-3; D not certain. V gave up 1 base and J gave up 1 base, with 9 bases separating them. The germline CDR1 and CDR2 sequences are SGHVS and FNYEAQ. The CDR3 has 15 amino acids. In nucleotides, the CDR3 is TGTGCCAGCAGCTTAGTTACTGGAGGCACAGATACGCAGTATTTT. Amino acids: CASSLVTGGTDTQYF.

The genes are TRBV5-6 and TRBJ1-3; tentative D call: TRBD1 (6 bases). Trimming pared 0 bases from V and 4 bases from J, leaving 11 bases between. Per germline, CDR1 SGHDT and CDR2 YYEEEE. The CDR3 contains 15 residues. The CDR3 loop is CASSLGPRGGNTIYF. CDR3 coding DNA: TGTGCCAGCAGCTTGGGCCCCAGGGGCGGAAACACCATATATTTT. Drawing the rest from reference TRBV5-6 and TRBJ1-3, the complete variable domain is DAGVTQSPTHLIKTRGQQVTLRCSPKSGHDTVSWYQQALGQGPQFIFQYYEEEERQRGNFPDRFSGHQFPNYSSELNVNALLLGDSALYLCASSLGPRGGNTIYFGEGSWLTVV.

The genes are TRBV4-1 and TRBJ1-2; TRBD1 matches at 8 bases. Unmatched junction bases numbered 10, after V lost 0 bases and J lost 4 bases. CDR3 length: 17 amino acids. Germline V CDR1 and CDR2: MGHRA, YSYEKL. The CDR3 nucleotides are TGCGCCAGCAGCCAAGAGCGCAGGACAGGGCGGATCTATGGCTACACCTTC. It specifies CASSQERRTGRIYGYTF.

This chain connects TRBV30 to TRBJ1-2; D ambiguous. Germline values: CDR1 GTSNPN, CDR2 SVGIG (reference sequence). V was trimmed by 4 bases and J by 0 bases, leaving 18 bases between them. The CDR3 is 16 amino acids. CDR3 DNA: TGTGCCTGGATAGAGGGTCTCCTAGGATCTAACTATGGCTACACCTTC. Its translation is CAWIEGLLGSNYGYTF.

The chain couples TRBV5-6 to TRBJ2-7; a possible D gene is TRBD2 (6 bases). Germline V lookup: CDR1 SGHDT, CDR2 YYEEEE. The V gene lost 0 bases and the J gene lost 2 bases, with 12 bases spanning the gap. The CDR3 is made up of 15 amino acids. CDR3 region: CASSLGIAVTYEQYF. CDR3 DNA sequence: TGTGCCAGCAGCTTGGGAATAGCGGTGACCTACGAGCAGTACTTC.

The rearrangement joins TRBV24-1 to TRBJ2-1, with 15 bases lining up with TRBD2. V was pared by 4 bases and J by 6 bases, with 9 bases of the junction left unmatched. The CDR3 contains 18 residues. Germline V CDR1 and CDR2: KGHDR, SFDVKD. The CDR3 DNA reads as TGTGCCACCAGTGAATCCGGGACTAGCGGGGGGCCGTTCAATGAGCAGTTCTTC. It is translated as CATSESGTSGGPFNEQFF.

V is TRBV3-1 (or the pseudogene TRBV3-2) and J is TRBJ2-5, with 9 bases aligning to TRBD2. Unmatched junction bases numbered 6, after V lost 4 bases and J lost 3 bases. The CDR3 is 15 amino acids. From germline, CDR1 is LGHDT and CDR2 YNNKEL (reference sequence). CDR3: CASSLGTSREETQYF. CDR3 in DNA: TGTGCCAGCAGCCTCGGGACTAGCAGAGAAGAGACCCAGTACTTC.

The V gene is TRBV4-1, the J gene TRBJ1-2; no clear D. V lost 4 bases and J lost 4, with 16 bases in between. The germline V gene has CDR1 MGHRA and CDR2 YSYEKL. The CDR3 spans 15 residues. The CDR3 bases are TGCGCCAGCAGCCCTCGCGCGGGTGTCGGCTATGGCTACACCTTC. Its protein product is CASSPRAGVGYGYTF.

The J gene is TRBJ1-2, the V gene TRBV6-5; 7 bases are a match to TRBD1. The trim removed 6 bases at V and 7 bases at J, leaving 14 bases unmatched. CDR1 and CDR2 (germline): MNHEY, SVGAGI. This CDR3 is 15 amino acids long. CDR3 region: CASRPDRVRRGGYTF. Here the CDR3 DNA reads TGTGCCAGCAGACCTGACAGGGTACGGAGAGGTGGCTACACCTTC.

The chain employs TRBV6-5 and TRBJ1-2; unclear D gene. CDR1 and CDR2 from the germline V gene are MNHEY and SVGAGI. The CDR3 length is 13 residues. Trimming cost V 5 bases and J 3 bases, with 10 bases left between them. CDR3 protein: CASSPREDYGYTF. The CDR3 coding sequence is TGTGCCAGCAGTCCGAGGGAGGACTATGGCTACACCTTC.